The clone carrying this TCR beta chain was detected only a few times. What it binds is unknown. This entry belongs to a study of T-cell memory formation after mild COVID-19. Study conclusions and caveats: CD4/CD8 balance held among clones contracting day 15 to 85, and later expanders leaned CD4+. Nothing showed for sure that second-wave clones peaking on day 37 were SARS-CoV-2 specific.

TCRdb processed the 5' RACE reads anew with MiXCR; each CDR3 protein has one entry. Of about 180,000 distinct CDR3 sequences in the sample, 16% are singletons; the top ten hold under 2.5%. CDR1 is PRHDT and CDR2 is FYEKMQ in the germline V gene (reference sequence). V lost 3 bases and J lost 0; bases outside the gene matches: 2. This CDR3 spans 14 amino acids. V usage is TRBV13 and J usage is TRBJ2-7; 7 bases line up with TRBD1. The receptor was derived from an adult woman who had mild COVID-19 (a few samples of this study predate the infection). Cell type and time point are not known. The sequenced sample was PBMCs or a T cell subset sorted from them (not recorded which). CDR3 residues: CASSFNRGSYEQYF. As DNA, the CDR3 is TGTGCCAGCAGCTTTAACAGGGGCTCCTACGAGCAGTACTTC.